This T cell receptor beta chain was documented in a study of blood T cell repertoires in COVID-19. Study details: Samples came from the United States, Italy and Spain, spanning acute and convalescent COVID-19.

Methods used by the authors: By means of reference gene primer amplification, nucleated cell counts were estimated. Some clones are missing from TCRdb's copy, which holds only in-frame ones; the method was immunoSEQ multiplex PCR. The V and J calls and the clone size are those of that table, but D and trimming were determined from the DNA. The sample consists of roughly 260,000 clones, more than 80% of them appearing once. Trimming cost V 2 bases and J 5 bases, with 13 bases left between them. The CDR3 contains 15 residues. From germline, CDR1 is MNHEY and CDR2 SMNVEV (reference sequence). The sequenced sample was peripheral blood. The genes are TRBV27 and TRBJ1-5, with D perhaps TRBD1 (5 bases). The sequence was collected from a woman aged 35 to 49 with acute or convalescent COVID-19. In DNA form, the CDR3 reads TGTGCCAGCAGTTTAGCGGCAGGGCTATATCAGCCCCAGCATTTT. It is translated as CASSLAAGLYQPQHF.